The TCR beta chain under discussion was sequenced for a study of cytomegalovirus exposure and HLA in healthy donors. Some clones are missing from TCRdb's copy, which holds only in-frame ones; the method was immunoSEQ multiplex PCR. The sample includes almost 200,000 clones, approximately 78% of them seen just once. The CDR3 is made up of 17 amino acids. Germline CDR1 and CDR2: MNHEY and SMNVEV (reference sequence). With V trimmed by 2 bases and J by 2 bases, 9 bases remained unmatched. The clonotype originates from a woman aged 25 to 39 in good health and CMV-seronegative. The chain couples TRBV27 to TRBJ2-3; 8 positions match TRBD2. Material for sequencing was PBMCs. Here the CDR3 reads CASSLISAGDSTDTQYF. The CDR3 DNA reads TGTGCCAGCAGTTTAATCTCAGCGGGAGACTCCACAGATACGCAGTATTTT.